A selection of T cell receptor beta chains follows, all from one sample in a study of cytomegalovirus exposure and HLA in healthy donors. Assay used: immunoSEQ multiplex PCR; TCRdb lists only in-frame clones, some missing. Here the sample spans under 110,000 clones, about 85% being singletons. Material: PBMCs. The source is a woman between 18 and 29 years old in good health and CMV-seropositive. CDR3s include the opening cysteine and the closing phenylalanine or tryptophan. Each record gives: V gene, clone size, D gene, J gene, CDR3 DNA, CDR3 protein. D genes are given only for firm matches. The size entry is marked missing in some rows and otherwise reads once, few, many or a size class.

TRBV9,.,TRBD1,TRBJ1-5,TGTGCCAGCAGCCAGGGACAGGGCCCCAATCAGCCCCAGCATTTT,CASSQGQGPNQPQHF
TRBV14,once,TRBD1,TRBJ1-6,TGTGCCAGCAGCCAAGAGCAAGGACAGGGGGCGAGGAAGTCACCCCTCCACTTT,CASSQEQGQGARKSPLHF
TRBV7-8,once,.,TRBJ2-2,TGTGCCAGCAGCCCTGAACGACGGAGTTGGACCGGGGAGCTGTTTTTT,CASSPERRSWTGELFF
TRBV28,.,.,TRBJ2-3,TGTGCCAGCAGGTGGGGGTTCGGGGGAAGCACAGATACGCAGTATTTT,CASRWGFGGSTDTQYF
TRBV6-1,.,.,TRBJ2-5,TGTGCCAGCAGCTCAAAGGGGGGGGTCCAAGAGACCCAGTACTTC,CASSSKGGVQETQYF
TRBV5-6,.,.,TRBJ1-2,TGTGCCAGCAGCTTCGACAGCCGCTACACCTTC,CASSFDSRYTF
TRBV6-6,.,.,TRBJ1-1,TGTGCCAGCAGTTACTCCTTCCTGGGGCCGAACACTGAAGCTTTCTTT,CASSYSFLGPNTEAFF
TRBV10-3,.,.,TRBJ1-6,TGTGCCATCAGTGAGGCGGGCTTTAGGTCACCCCTCCACTTT,CAISEAGFRSPLHF
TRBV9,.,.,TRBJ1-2,TGTGCCAGCAGCGTAGACAGGCACCTAGTCGGGAGCTATGGCTACACCTTC,CASSVDRHLVGSYGYTF
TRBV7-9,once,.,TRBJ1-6,TGTGCCAGCAGCTCCCTCGGGGGAGAGTCACCCCTCCACTTT,CASSSLGGESPLHF
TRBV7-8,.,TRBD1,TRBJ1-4,TGTGCCAGCAGCCCTGGGACAGGGGGCACTAATGAAAAACTGTTTTTT,CASSPGTGGTNEKLFF
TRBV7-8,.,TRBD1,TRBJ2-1,TGTGCCAGCAGCTTTTACCGGGACAGGGGGATTGAGCAGTTCTTC,CASSFYRDRGIEQFF
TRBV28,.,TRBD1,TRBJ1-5,TGTGCCAGCAAAAAGCTGGGACAGGTAGACCGCCATCAGCCCCAGCATTTT,CASKKLGQVDRHQPQHF
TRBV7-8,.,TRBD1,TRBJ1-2,TGTGCCAGCAGCCTTCAAAGGGCAGGGGGCTTTGGCTACACCTTC,CASSLQRAGGFGYTF
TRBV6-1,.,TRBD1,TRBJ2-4,TGTGCCAGCAGGACAGGGGGGACCAAAAACATTCAGTACTTC,CASRTGGTKNIQYF
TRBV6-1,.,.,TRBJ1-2,TGTGCCAGCAGTGAAGGACCGGGATACACCTTC,CASSEGPGYTF
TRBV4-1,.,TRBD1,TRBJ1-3,TGCGCCAGCAGCCAACCAACAGGGGCGGAGGGAAACACCATATATTTT,CASSQPTGAEGNTIYF
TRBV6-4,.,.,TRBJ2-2,TGTGCCAGCAGTGACTCGACAGGCACCGGGGAGCTGTTTTTT,CASSDSTGTGELFF
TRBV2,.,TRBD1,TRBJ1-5,TGTGCCAGCAGTGTTAGGTGGACAGGGAAGGTCGCGACCGGCAATCAGCCCCAGCATTTT,CASSVRWTGKVATGNQPQHF
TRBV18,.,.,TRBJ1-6,TGTGCCAGCTCACCACTTCTAAATTCACCCCTCCACTTT,CASSPLLNSPLHF
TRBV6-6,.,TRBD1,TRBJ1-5,TGTGCCAGCAGTTACACGACAGGGGGAGGCAATCAGCCCCAGCATTTT,CASSYTTGGGNQPQHF
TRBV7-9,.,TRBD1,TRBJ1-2,TGTGCCAGCAGCTTATCGCGTGTGACAGGGGATGGCTACACCTTC,CASSLSRVTGDGYTF
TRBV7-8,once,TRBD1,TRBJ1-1,TGTGCCAGCAGCCACCGGGACAGGGGAACTGAAGCTTTCTTT,CASSHRDRGTEAFF
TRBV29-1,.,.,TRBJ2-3,TGCAGCTTGGGGCTGTTGAGCACAGATACGCAGTATTTT,CSLGLLSTDTQYF
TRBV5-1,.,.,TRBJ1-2,TGCGCCAGCAGCTTGGCCTTTGGCGGTAACTATGGCTACACCTTC,CASSLAFGGNYGYTF
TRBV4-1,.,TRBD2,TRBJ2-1,TGCGCCAGCAGCCAAGAAGCGGGATTTAATGAGCAGTTCTTC,CASSQEAGFNEQFF
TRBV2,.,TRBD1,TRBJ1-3,TGTGCCAGCAGGCCCGGGACAGGGTCTGGAAACACCATATATTTT,CASRPGTGSGNTIYF
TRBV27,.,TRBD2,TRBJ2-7,TGTGCCAGCACAGGGACTAGCGGGGGAGCCTACGAGCAGTACTTC,CASTGTSGGAYEQYF
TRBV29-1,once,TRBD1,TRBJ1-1,TGCAGCGGCCTACAGGGGGCGCGTACTGAAGCTTTCTTT,CSGLQGARTEAFF
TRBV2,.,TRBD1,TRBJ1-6,TGTGCCAGCAGTGAAGTGGGACAGGGGGGTTCACCCCTCCACTTT,CASSEVGQGGSPLHF
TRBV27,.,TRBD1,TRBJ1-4,TGTGCCAGCAGTCCGACAGGGGGTAATGAAAAACTGTTTTTT,CASSPTGGNEKLFF
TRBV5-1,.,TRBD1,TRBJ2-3,TGCGCCAGCAGCTCCGGGACAGGGAGCACAGATACGCAGTATTTT,CASSSGTGSTDTQYF
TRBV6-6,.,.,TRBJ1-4,TGTGCCAGCAGTTACTCGAGGAGGGTCAGCGAAAAACTGTTTTTT,CASSYSRRVSEKLFF
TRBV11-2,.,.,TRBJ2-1,TGTGCCAGCAGCTTAGAACAGGGATACAATGAGCAGTTCTTC,CASSLEQGYNEQFF
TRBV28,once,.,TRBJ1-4,TGTGCCAGCAGTCCTGGCGGTACATGGGTGACTAATGAAAAACTGTTTTTT,CASSPGGTWVTNEKLFF
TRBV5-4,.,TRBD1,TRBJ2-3,TGTGCCAGCAGCTCGGGACAGACTAGCACAGATACGCAGTATTTT,CASSSGQTSTDTQYF
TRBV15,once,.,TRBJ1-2,TGTGCCACCAGCACCAGACACTCCAACTATGGCTACACCTTC,CATSTRHSNYGYTF
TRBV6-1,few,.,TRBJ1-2,TGTGCCAGCAGTGAAGCGTTTGGACAGACCTTCTATGGCTACACCTTC,CASSEAFGQTFYGYTF
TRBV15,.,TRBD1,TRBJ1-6,TGTGCCACCAGCAGGGGGGACAGGGGGAGAAATTCACCCCTCCACTTT,CATSRGDRGRNSPLHF
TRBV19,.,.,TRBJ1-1,TGTGCCAGTAGTACTGGACTCATGAACACTGAAGCTTTCTTT,CASSTGLMNTEAFF
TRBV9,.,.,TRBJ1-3,TGTGCCAGCAGCGTTTGGTACGAGGGGGACACCATATATTTT,CASSVWYEGDTIYF
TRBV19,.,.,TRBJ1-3,TGTGCCAGTAGTATCTTCACAGGGAGTGACACCATATATTTT,CASSIFTGSDTIYF
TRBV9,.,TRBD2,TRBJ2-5,TGTGCCAGCAGCGCCCGAGCGGGGGGGCTCGGGGAGACCCAGTACTTC,CASSARAGGLGETQYF
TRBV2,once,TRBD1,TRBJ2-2,TGTGCCAGCAGCCCGGGACAGGGACTCTCCGAGGAGCTGTTTTTT,CASSPGQGLSEELFF